This is a list of T cell receptor beta chains from one sample in a study of technical replicates of blood from a few donors. The repertoire was sequenced with immunoSEQ multiplex PCR; TCRdb's copy has only in-frame clones and lacks some. This sample has more than 95,000 clones, with 95% found just once. Source material: T cells isolated from PBMCs. The source is a human donor in good health. The CDR3 runs from the conserved cysteine through the conserved F or W. Fields, in order: J gene, D gene, clone size, CDR3 length, V gene, CDR3 DNA, CDR3 protein. D genes are given only for firm matches. For some rows the clone size is stated as once, few or many, or as a class when expanded; others skip it.

J: TRBJ2-3
D: TRBD1
size: .
length: 14
V: TRBV19
DNA: TGTGCCAGTAGTGGAACAGGGGCCACAGATACGCAGTATTTT
CDR3: CASSGTGATDTQYF

J: TRBJ1-4
D: TRBD1
size: .
length: 14
V: TRBV19
DNA: TGTGCCAGTAGTATGGACAGGGGTTCTGAAAAACTGTTTTTT
CDR3: CASSMDRGSEKLFF

J: TRBJ2-3
D: .
size: .
length: 15
V: TRBV28
DNA: TGTGCCAGCAGTTCCGTCAGTCCGGGTCACTATACGCAGTATTTT
CDR3: CASSSVSPGHYTQYF

J: TRBJ2-2
D: TRBD2
size: .
length: 17
V: TRBV29-1
DNA: TGCAGCGCTTCTCGTACAATGGCGGGGGGGCCTCACGGGGAGCTGTTTTTT
CDR3: CSASRTMAGGPHGELFF

J: TRBJ1-6
D: .
size: .
length: 16
V: TRBV27
DNA: TGTGCCAGCAGTTTTAAGAGGAGCTCCTATAATTCACCCCTCCACTTT
CDR3: CASSFKRSSYNSPLHF

J: TRBJ2-7
D: .
size: .
length: 12
V: TRBV2
DNA: TGTGCCAGCGGACTTCGGGGTTCCGAGCAGTACTTC
CDR3: CASGLRGSEQYF

J: TRBJ2-4
D: TRBD2
size: .
length: 17
V: TRBV13
DNA: TGTGCCAGCAGCCTTAGCGGGGGGGCCACGGACAAAAACATTCAGTACTTC
CDR3: CASSLSGGATDKNIQYF

J: TRBJ2-2
D: TRBD2
size: .
length: 16
V: TRBV7-9
DNA: TGTGCCAGCAGCTTCCCTAGCGGGGGAAAGGCCGGGGAGCTGTTTTTT
CDR3: CASSFPSGGKAGELFF

J: TRBJ2-7
D: TRBD1
size: once
length: 13
V: TRBV30
DNA: TGTGCCTGGAGTATTTTTTCAGGGGGCGAGCAGTACTTC
CDR3: CAWSIFSGGEQYF

J: TRBJ1-1
D: TRBD1
size: .
length: 15
V: TRBV5-1
DNA: TGCGCCAGCAGGCACCTACAGGGGAGGAACACTGAAGCTTTCTTT
CDR3: CASRHLQGRNTEAFF

J: TRBJ2-7
D: .
size: .
length: 14
V: TRBV6-5
DNA: TGTGCCAGCAGTTACTCGAGTAGCTCCTACGAGCAGTACTTC
CDR3: CASSYSSSSYEQYF

J: TRBJ1-2
D: .
size: .
length: 15
V: TRBV19
DNA: TGTGCCAGTAGCCCGAGGGGGAACAGAATTTATGGCTACACCTTC
CDR3: CASSPRGNRIYGYTF

J: TRBJ2-1
D: TRBD1
size: .
length: 16
V: TRBV11-2
DNA: TGTGCCAGCAGCTTAGCTGGGACAGGGGGGGTCCATGAGCAGTTCTTC
CDR3: CASSLAGTGGVHEQFF

J: TRBJ2-2
D: TRBD2
size: .
length: 19
V: TRBV10-3
DNA: TGTGCCATCAGTGATTACGGACTAGCGGGAGCGATGAACACCGGGGAGCTGTTTTTT
CDR3: CAISDYGLAGAMNTGELFF

J: TRBJ1-4
D: .
size: .
length: 14
V: TRBV2
DNA: TGTGCCAGCAGTGGTGACCTAGGGGCTGAAAAACTGTTTTTT
CDR3: CASSGDLGAEKLFF

J: TRBJ2-7
D: TRBD1
size: .
length: 15
V: TRBV9
DNA: TGTGCCAGCAGCTCCCGGGACAGCAGTGGATACGAGCAGTACTTC
CDR3: CASSSRDSSGYEQYF

J: TRBJ2-7
D: .
size: .
length: 12
V: TRBV7-3
DNA: TGTGCCAGCAGTGGCAATATCTACGAGCAGTACTTC
CDR3: CASSGNIYEQYF

J: TRBJ2-7
D: .
size: .
length: 15
V: TRBV19
DNA: TGTGCCAGTAGTACCCAGCAGGACAGCCTCTACGAGCAGTACTTC
CDR3: CASSTQQDSLYEQYF

J: TRBJ2-7
D: TRBD2
size: once
length: 14
V: TRBV28
DNA: TGTGCCAGCAGCACGGGAGGGGGGACACACGAGCAGTACTTC
CDR3: CASSTGGGTHEQYF

J: TRBJ1-6
D: .
size: .
length: 14
V: TRBV2
DNA: TGTGCCAGCAGTGGCGAGGGACTGAATTCACCCCTCCACTTT
CDR3: CASSGEGLNSPLHF

J: TRBJ1-1
D: .
size: .
length: 17
V: TRBV28
DNA: TGTGCCAGCAGTTTATTGATAGGGGCAGGTCCGAACACTGAAGCTTTCTTT
CDR3: CASSLLIGAGPNTEAFF

J: TRBJ2-2
D: TRBD2
size: .
length: 16
V: TRBV6-1
DNA: TGTGCCAGCAGTGAAAATAGCGGGAGGCACACCGGGGAGCTGTTTTTT
CDR3: CASSENSGRHTGELFF

J: TRBJ1-2
D: TRBD1
size: .
length: 14
V: TRBV15
DNA: TGTGCCACCAGCAGAGACGACAGGGGGCGAGGCTACACCTTC
CDR3: CATSRDDRGRGYTF

J: TRBJ2-7
D: .
size: .
length: 15
V: TRBV7-8
DNA: TGTGCCAGCAGCTCTATAAGCGGGTCCTCCTACGAGCAGTACTTC
CDR3: CASSSISGSSYEQYF

J: TRBJ2-1
D: TRBD2
size: .
length: 15
V: TRBV7-3
DNA: TGTGCCAGCAGCTCTACCGGGACTAGGCCAAATGAGCAGTTCTTC
CDR3: CASSSTGTRPNEQFF